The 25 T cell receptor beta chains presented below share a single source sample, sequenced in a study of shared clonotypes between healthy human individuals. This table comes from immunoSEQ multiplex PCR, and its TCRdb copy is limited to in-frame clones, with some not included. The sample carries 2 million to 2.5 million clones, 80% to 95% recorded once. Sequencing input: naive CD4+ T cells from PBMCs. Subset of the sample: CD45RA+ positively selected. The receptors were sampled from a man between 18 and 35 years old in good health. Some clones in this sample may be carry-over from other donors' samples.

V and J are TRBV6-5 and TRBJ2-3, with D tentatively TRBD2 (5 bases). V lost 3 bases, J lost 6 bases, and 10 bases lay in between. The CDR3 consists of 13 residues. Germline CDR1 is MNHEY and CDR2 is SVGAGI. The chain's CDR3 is CASSYLAWDTQYF. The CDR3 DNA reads TGTGCCAGCAGTTATTTAGCGTGGGATACGCAGTATTTT.

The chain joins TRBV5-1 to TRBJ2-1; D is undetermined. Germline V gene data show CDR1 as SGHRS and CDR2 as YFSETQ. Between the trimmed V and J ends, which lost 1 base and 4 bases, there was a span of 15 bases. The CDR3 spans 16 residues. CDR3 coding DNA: TGCGCCAGCAGCTTGCTATCCGGGTCCGCTTACAATGAGCAGTTCTTC. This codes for CASSLLSGSAYNEQFF.

The DNA for the CDR3 is TGTGCCAGCAGCTTGGGCGGAAATAGCAATCAGCCCCAGCATTTT. Protein sequence: CASSLGGNSNQPQHF. V and J are TRBV4-2 and TRBJ1-5; D is unclear. Germline CDR1 LGHNA, CDR2 YNFKEQ. V was trimmed by 5 bases and J by 0 bases, leaving 11 bases between them. The CDR3 runs 15 residues.

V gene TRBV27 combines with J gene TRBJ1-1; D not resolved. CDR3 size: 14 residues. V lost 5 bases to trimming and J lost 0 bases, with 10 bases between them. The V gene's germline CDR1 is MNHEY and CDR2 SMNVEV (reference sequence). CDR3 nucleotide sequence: TGTGCCAGCAGTGACGGACGGCTGAACACTGAAGCTTTCTTT. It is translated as CASSDGRLNTEAFF.

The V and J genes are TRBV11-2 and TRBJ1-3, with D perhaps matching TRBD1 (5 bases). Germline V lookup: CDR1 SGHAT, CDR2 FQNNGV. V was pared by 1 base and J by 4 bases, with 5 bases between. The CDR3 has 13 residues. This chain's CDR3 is CASSLGQGNTIYF. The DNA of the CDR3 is TGTGCCAGCAGCTTAGGACAGGGAAACACCATATATTTT.

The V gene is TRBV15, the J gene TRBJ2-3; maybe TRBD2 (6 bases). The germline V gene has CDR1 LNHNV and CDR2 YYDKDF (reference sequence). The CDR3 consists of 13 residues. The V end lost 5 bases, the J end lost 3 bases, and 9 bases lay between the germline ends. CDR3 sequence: CATSDGRTDTQYF. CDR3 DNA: TGTGCCACCAGCGACGGGAGAACAGATACGCAGTATTTT.

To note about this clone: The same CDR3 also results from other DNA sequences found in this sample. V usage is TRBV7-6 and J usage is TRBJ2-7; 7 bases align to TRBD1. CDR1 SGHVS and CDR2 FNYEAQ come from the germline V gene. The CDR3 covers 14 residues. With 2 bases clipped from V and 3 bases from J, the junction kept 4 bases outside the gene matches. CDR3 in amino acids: CASSLRDSSYEQYF. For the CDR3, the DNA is TGTGCCAGCAGCTTACGGGACAGCAGCTACGAGCAGTACTTC.

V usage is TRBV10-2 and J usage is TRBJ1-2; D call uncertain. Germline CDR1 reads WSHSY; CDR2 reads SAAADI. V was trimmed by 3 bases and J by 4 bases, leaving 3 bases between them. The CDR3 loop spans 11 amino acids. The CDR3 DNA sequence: TGCGCCAGCAGTGACCTCTATGGCTACACCTTC. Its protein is CASSDLYGYTF.

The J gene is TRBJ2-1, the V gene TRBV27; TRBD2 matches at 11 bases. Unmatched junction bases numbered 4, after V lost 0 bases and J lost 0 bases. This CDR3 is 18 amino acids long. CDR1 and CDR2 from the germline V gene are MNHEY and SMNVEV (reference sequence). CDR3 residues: CASSLSTSGAYSYNEQFF. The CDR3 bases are TGTGCCAGCAGTTTATCGACTAGCGGGGCGTACTCCTACAATGAGCAGTTCTTC.

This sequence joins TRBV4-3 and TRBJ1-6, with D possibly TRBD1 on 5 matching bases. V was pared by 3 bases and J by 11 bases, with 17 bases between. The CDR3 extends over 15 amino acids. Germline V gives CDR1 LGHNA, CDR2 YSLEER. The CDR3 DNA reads TGCGCCAGCAGCCAGGGGGTAGGGGAGGTGGCACCCCTCCACTTT. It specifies CASSQGVGEVAPLHF.

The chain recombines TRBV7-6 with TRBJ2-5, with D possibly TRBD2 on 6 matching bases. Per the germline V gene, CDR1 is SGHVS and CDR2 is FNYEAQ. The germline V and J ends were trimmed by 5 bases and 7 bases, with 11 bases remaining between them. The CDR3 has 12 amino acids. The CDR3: CASSRVGGTQYF. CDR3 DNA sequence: TGTGCCAGCAGCCGGGTCGGGGGGACCCAGTACTTC.

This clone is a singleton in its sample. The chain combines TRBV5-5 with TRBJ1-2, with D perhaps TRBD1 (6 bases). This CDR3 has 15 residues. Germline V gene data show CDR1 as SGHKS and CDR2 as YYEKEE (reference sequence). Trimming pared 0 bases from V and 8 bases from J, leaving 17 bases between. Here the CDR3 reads CASSLVGSDRWGYTF. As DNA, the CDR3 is TGTGCCAGCAGCTTGGTGGGGTCGGACAGATGGGGCTACACCTTC.

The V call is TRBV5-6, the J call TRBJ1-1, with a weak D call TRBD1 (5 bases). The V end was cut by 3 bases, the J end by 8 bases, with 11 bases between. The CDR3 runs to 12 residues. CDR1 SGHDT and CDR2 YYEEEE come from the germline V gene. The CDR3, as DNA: TGTGCCAGCAGCTGGGGACCCTACGAAGCTTTCTTT. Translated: CASSWGPYEAFF.

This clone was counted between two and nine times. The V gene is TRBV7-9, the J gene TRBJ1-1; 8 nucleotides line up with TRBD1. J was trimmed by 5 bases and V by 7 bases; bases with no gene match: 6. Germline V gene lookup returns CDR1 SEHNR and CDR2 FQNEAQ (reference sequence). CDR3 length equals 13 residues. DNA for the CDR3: TGTGCCAGCACTTCACAGGGGGATACTGAAGCTTTCTTT. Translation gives CASTSQGDTEAFF.

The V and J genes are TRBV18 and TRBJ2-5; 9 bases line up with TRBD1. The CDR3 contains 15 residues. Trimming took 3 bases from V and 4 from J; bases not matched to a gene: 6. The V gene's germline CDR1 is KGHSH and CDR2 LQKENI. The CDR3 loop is CASSPSLQGAETQYF. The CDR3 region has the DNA TGTGCCAGCTCACCCTCTTTACAGGGGGCAGAGACCCAGTACTTC.

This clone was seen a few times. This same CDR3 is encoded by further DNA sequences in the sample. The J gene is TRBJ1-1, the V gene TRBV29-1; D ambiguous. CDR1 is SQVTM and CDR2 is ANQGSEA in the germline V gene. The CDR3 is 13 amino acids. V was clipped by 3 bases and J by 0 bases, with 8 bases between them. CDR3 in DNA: TGCAGCGTTGACGGCAGCATGAACACTGAAGCTTTCTTT. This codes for CSVDGSMNTEAFF.

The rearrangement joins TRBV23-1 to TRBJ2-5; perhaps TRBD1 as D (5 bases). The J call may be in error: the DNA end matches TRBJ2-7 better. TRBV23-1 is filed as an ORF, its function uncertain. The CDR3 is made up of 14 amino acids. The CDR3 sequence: CASSSDTLPREQYF. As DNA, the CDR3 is TGCGCCAGCAGCTCGGACACCCTCCCCCGCGAGCAGTACTTC.

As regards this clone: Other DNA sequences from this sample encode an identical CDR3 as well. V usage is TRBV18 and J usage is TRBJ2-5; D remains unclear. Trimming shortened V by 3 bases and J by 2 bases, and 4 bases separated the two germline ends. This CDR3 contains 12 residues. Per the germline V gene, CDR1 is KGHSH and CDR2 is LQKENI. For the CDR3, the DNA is TGTGCCAGCTCACCGCCTCAAGAGACCCAGTACTTC. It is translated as CASSPPQETQYF.

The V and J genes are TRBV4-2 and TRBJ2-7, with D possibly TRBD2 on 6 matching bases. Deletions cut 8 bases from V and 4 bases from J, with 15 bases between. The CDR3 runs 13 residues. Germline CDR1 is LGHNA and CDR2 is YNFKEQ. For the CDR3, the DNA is TGTGCCAGCCGGGACTCCCGCTTTTACGAGCAGTACTTC. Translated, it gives CASRDSRFYEQYF.

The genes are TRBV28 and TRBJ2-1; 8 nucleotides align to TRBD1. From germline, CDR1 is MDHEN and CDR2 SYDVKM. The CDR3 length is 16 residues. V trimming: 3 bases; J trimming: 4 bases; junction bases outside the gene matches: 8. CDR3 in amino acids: CASSLSSGQAYNEQFF. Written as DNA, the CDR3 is TGTGCCAGCAGTTTGTCCTCGGGACAGGCGTACAATGAGCAGTTCTTC.

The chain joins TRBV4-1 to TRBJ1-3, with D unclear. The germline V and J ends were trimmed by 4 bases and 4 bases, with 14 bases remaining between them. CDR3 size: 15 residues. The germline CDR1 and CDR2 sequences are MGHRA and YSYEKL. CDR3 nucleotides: TGCGCCAGCAGCCTACCGGGAGATGGAGGAAACACCATATATTTT. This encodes CASSLPGDGGNTIYF.

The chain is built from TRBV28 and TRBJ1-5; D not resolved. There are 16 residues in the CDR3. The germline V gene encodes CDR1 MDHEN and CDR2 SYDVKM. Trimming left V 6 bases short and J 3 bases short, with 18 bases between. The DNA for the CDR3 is TGTGCCAGCAGCCGAATGGACCTGAGGGCCAATCAGCCCCAGCATTTT. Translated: CASSRMDLRANQPQHF. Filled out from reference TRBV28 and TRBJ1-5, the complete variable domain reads DVKVTQSSRYLVKRTGEKVFLECVQDMDHENMFWYRQDPGLGLRLIYFSYDVKMKEKGDIPEGYSVSREKKERFSLILESASTNQTSMYLCASSRMDLRANQPQHFGDGTRLSIL.

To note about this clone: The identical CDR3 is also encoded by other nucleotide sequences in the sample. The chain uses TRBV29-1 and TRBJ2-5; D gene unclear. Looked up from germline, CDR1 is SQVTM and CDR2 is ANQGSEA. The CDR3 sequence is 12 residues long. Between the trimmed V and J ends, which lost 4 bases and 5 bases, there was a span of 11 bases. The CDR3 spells CSVGRAGETQYF. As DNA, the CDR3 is TGCAGCGTTGGAAGGGCTGGGGAGACCCAGTACTTC.

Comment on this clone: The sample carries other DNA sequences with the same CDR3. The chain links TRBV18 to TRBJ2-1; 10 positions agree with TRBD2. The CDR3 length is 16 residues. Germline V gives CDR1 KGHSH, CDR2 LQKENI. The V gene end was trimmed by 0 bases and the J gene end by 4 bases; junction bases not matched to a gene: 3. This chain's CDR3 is CASSPPSGRSYNEQFF. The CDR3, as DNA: TGTGCCAGCTCACCACCTAGCGGGAGGTCGTACAATGAGCAGTTCTTC.

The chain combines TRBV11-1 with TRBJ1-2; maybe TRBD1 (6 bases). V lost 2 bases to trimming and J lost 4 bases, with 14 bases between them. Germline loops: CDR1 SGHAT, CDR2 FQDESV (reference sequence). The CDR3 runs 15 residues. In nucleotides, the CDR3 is TGTGCCAGCAGCTTACTTCCAGGGGAGGCCTATGGCTACACCTTC. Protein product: CASSLLPGEAYGYTF.